This T cell receptor beta chain comes out of a study of T-cell memory formation after mild COVID-19. The overall study: Among the donors, TCR clusters were largely specific to each donor.

Between the trimmed V and J ends, which lost 4 bases and 7 bases, there was a span of 7 bases. The CDR3 length is 12 residues. Germline V gene sequence: CDR1 LGHDT, CDR2 YNNKEL (reference sequence). This clonotype has more than one count but fewer than ten. Its antigen is undetermined. Each CDR3 protein gets one entry after TCRdb re-called the 5' RACE reads with MiXCR. Seen here are about 420,000 distinct CDR3 sequences, about 22% observed once, and the top ten hold roughly 13%. Broader study findings: CD4+ contracting clones were mainly CM and EM; CD8+ ones, EMRA.

What was sequenced was PBMCs or a T cell subset sorted from them (not recorded which). The chain has TRBV3-1 and TRBJ2-2, with D unclear. The source of this sequence is an adult woman who had mild COVID-19 (a few samples of this study predate the infection). Cell type and time point are not known. The CDR3 nucleotides read TGTGCCAGCAGCCTTCAAGGCGGGGAGCTGTTTTTT. Translation gives CASSLQGGELFF.